These 9 T cell receptor beta chains share one sample of origin, sequenced in a study of low-dose radiotherapy and immunotherapy resistance in tumors. First-strand cDNA used TRAV- and TRBV-specific primers, covering alpha and beta chains. TCRs underwent 20 PCR cycles of amplification with a constant-region primer and V-primer adapter. TCRdb independently ran MiXCR on the reads; one entry per CDR3 protein. This repertoire shows fewer than 90,000 distinct CDR3 sequences, approximately 17% found once; its top ten account for 5% to 7%. The time point here: before trial treatment. Sample: PBMCs, taken before treatment. The receptors here all came from a male donor with prostate cancer.

This clonotype has ten or more counts. The chain recombines TRBV2 with TRBJ2-5; 11 bases match TRBD2. J gave up 3 bases and V 4 bases, and 10 bases lay outside the gene matches. The germline gives CDR1 SNHLY, CDR2 FYNNEI. The CDR3 runs 17 residues. The CDR3 DNA is TGTGCCAGCAGTGCACCCGCAGGGACTAGCGGAGAAGAGACCCAGTACTTC. This sequence encodes CASSAPAGTSGEETQYF.

This rearrangement joins TRBV5-1 to TRBJ2-2; 11 bases agree with TRBD2. J lost 8 bases, V lost 4 bases, and 10 bases had no gene match. Per the germline V gene, CDR1 is SGHRS and CDR2 is YFSETQ. The CDR3 loop spans 16 amino acids. CDR3 DNA: TGCGCCAGCAGCAACCGACTAGCGGGAATCATGGGGGAGCTGTTTTTT. It encodes CASSNRLAGIMGELFF.

This clonotype was picked up many times. The rearrangement uses TRBV19 and TRBJ2-6; D ambiguous. Germline-derived CDR1 and CDR2 are LNHDA and SQIVND (reference sequence). The CDR3 runs to 15 residues. V shed 7 bases and J shed 0 bases, with 10 bases lying between them. As DNA, the CDR3 is TGTGCCAGTAACCCCCCGAGCTCTGGGGCCAACGTCCTGACTTTC. This encodes CASNPPSSGANVLTF.

This clonotype was counted many times. This rearrangement joins TRBV5-1 to TRBJ2-1, with 11 bases identical to TRBD2. Germline V gene lookup returns CDR1 SGHRS and CDR2 YFSETQ. This CDR3 has 16 amino acids. J was trimmed by 8 bases and V by 7 bases; bases with no gene match: 14. The CDR3 DNA sequence: TGCGCCAGCGGTTTAGCGGGGGGGCTAGTCTCGTATGAGCAGTTCTTC. Its translation: CASGLAGGLVSYEQFF.

CDR3 in amino acids: CASSTRAGGLNEQFF. CDR3 bases: TGTGCCAGCAGTACACGAGCGGGGGGGCTAAATGAGCAGTTCTTC. V usage is TRBV6-8 and J usage is TRBJ2-1, with 10 bases identical to TRBD2. This CDR3 has 15 amino acids. The germline V gene encodes CDR1 MNHGY and CDR2 SAAAGT. Losses at the gene ends were 5 bases for V and 7 bases for J; bases not matched to a gene: 8.

This clonotype was detected many times. The chain combines TRBV28 with TRBJ1-1; 10 positions match TRBD1. V gave up 5 bases and J gave up 2 bases; unmatched junction bases: 5. This CDR3 comprises 15 residues. In germline, CDR1 is MDHEN, CDR2 SYDVKM. The CDR3 protein is CASSERTGGNTEAFF. In DNA form, the CDR3 reads TGTGCCAGCAGTGAACGGACAGGGGGAAACACTGAAGCTTTCTTT.

The sample holds many counts of this clonotype. The rearrangement uses TRBV4-1 and TRBJ2-1; D is ambiguous. The CDR3 spans 16 residues. Germline-derived CDR1 and CDR2 are MGHRA and YSYEKL. V lost 0 bases to trimming and J lost 0 bases, with 9 bases between them. CDR3 coding DNA: TGCGCCAGCAGCCAAGAGTTGCGCAGCTCCTACAATGAGCAGTTCTTC. Translation gives CASSQELRSSYNEQFF.

Many counts were recorded for this clonotype. The chain has TRBV20-1 and TRBJ1-2, with TRBD1 matching 9 bases. Trimming cost V 0 bases and J 6 bases; bases outside gene matches: 2. This CDR3 has 13 residues. The germline gives CDR1 DFQATT, CDR2 SNEGSKA (reference sequence). DNA of the CDR3: TGCAGTGCTAGAGAGGACAGGGGTCATGGCTACACCTTC. Translation: CSAREDRGHGYTF.

Notes on this clonotype: Since a far larger clone is one base different, this is likely a read error. CDR3 protein: CASSLVAQGSYEQFF. DNA for the CDR3: TGCGCCAGCAGCTTGGTAGCACAGGGGTCCTACGAGCAGTTCTTC. The genes are TRBV5-1 and TRBJ2-1, with TRBD1 matching over 7 bases. This CDR3 spans 15 amino acids. The germline V gene has CDR1 SGHRS and CDR2 YFSETQ. V lost 0 bases to trimming and J lost 10 bases; unmatched junction nucleotides: 10.